The 12 T cell receptor beta chains below were found in one sample sequenced in a study of cytomegalovirus exposure and HLA in healthy donors. Primers for the PCR totalled 60 Vbeta and 13 Jbeta. TCRdb's table, derived via immunoSEQ multiplex PCR, lists solely in-frame clones and lacks some. The profile shows 54,000 or so clones, approximately 63% of them singletons. Input material: PBMCs. Every receptor here comes from a woman aged 60-75 years in good health and CMV-seropositive.

The chain carries TRBV4-2 and TRBJ2-3; a weak D match, TRBD2 (5 bases). Trimming removed 4 bases from V and 1 base from J, with 15 bases in between. Germline values: CDR1 LGHNA, CDR2 YNFKEQ. This CDR3 region has 16 residues. CDR3: CASSPTLGRGTDTQYF. For the CDR3, the DNA is TGTGCCAGCAGCCCGACCCTCGGGCGGGGCACAGATACGCAGTATTTT.

J is TRBJ2-2 and V is TRBV9; 8 bases map to TRBD1. V lost 4 bases to trimming and J lost 7 bases; unmatched junction nucleotides: 9. CDR3 length equals 15 residues. Germline CDR1 and CDR2: SGDLS and YYNGEE. CDR3 bases: TGTGCCAGCAGCTCCCGGACAGGGCTGGGCGGGGAGCTGTTTTTT. The encoded protein is CASSSRTGLGGELFF.

This chain joins TRBV5-8 and TRBJ1-5, with D possibly TRBD1 on 6 matching bases. Germline V gene lookup returns CDR1 SGHTS and CDR2 YDEGEE. CDR3 size: 16 residues. Trimming stripped 4 bases from V and 2 bases from J, with 16 bases between. The CDR3 coding sequence is TGTGCCAGCAGCGGGGGCTGGGGGTTTGGCAATCAGCCCCAGCATTTT. It translates to CASSGGWGFGNQPQHF.

This rearrangement joins TRBV9 to TRBJ1-1; 8 bases line up with TRBD1. Germline V gene data show CDR1 as SGDLS and CDR2 as YYNGEE. V gave up 3 bases and J gave up 0 bases; unmatched junction bases: 4. The CDR3 consists of 15 residues. CDR3 sequence reads: CASSERTGLNTEAFF. CDR3 DNA: TGTGCCAGCAGCGAGCGGACAGGGTTGAACACTGAAGCTTTCTTT.

The CDR3: CASSFGQGNEQYF. The CDR3 coding sequence is TGTGCCAGCAGTTTCGGACAGGGGAACGAGCAGTACTTC. V is TRBV6-5 and J is TRBJ2-7; 9 nucleotides line up with TRBD1. V lost 4 bases to trimming and J lost 5 bases; unmatched junction nucleotides: 3. The CDR3 loop spans 13 amino acids. Per the germline V gene, CDR1 is MNHEY and CDR2 is SVGAGI.

The V and J genes are TRBV19 and TRBJ1-5; TRBD1 might be the D (6 bases). Trimming pared 7 bases from V and 2 bases from J, leaving 12 bases between. The CDR3 has 14 amino acids. The germline V gene has CDR1 LNHDA and CDR2 SQIVND (reference sequence). Written as DNA, the CDR3 is TGTGCCAGTAATTCGGGGGGCCGCAATCAGCCCCAGCATTTT. Translation gives CASNSGGRNQPQHF. Drawing the rest from reference TRBV19 and TRBJ1-5, the complete variable domain is DGGITQSPKYLFRKEGQNVTLSCEQNLNHDAMYWYRQDPGQGLRLIYYSQIVNDFQKGDIAEGYSVSREKKESFPLTVTSAQKNPTAFYLCASNSGGRNQPQHFGDGTRLSIL.

This rearrangement joins TRBV19 to TRBJ2-1; 11 nucleotides line up with TRBD2. The CDR3 has 15 residues. Germline CDR1 and CDR2: LNHDA and SQIVND (reference sequence). With 7 bases clipped from V and 2 bases from J, the junction kept 4 bases outside the gene matches. CDR3 coding DNA: TGTGCCAGTACCAGACTAGCGGGGACCTACAATGAGCAGTTCTTC. This gives the protein CASTRLAGTYNEQFF.

The chain links TRBV4-1 to TRBJ1-3, with D unresolved. CDR3 size: 15 residues. Germline V CDR1 and CDR2: MGHRA, YSYEKL. Trimming cost V 1 base and J 2 bases, with 9 bases left between them. The CDR3 sequence: CASSQGPWPGNTIYF. The CDR3 DNA reads TGCGCCAGCAGCCAAGGTCCCTGGCCTGGAAACACCATATATTTT.

This clone has only a few counts. This rearrangement joins TRBV5-6 to TRBJ1-3; the D gene is possibly TRBD1 (5 bases). CDR1 and CDR2 from the germline V gene are SGHDT and YYEEEE. CDR3 length: 13 amino acids. Trimming shortened V by 7 bases and J by 11 bases, and 19 bases separated the two germline ends. In nucleotides, the CDR3 is TGTGCCAGCGGTGACAGCAGACAGTCCGCCATATATTTT. It specifies CASGDSRQSAIYF.

The rearrangement joins TRBV27 to TRBJ1-1; D perhaps matches TRBD1 (5 bases). The germline V gene has CDR1 MNHEY and CDR2 SMNVEV (reference sequence). There are 13 residues in the CDR3. V lost 5 bases, J lost 3 bases, and 10 bases lay in between. CDR3 region: CASSENRYTEAFF. CDR3 bases: TGTGCCAGCAGTGAGAACAGGTACACTGAAGCTTTCTTT.

This sequence joins TRBV7-8 and TRBJ2-1; 9 bases line up with TRBD2. V trimming: 3 bases; J trimming: 4 bases; junction bases outside the gene matches: 4. The CDR3 is 15 residues long. CDR1 is SGHVS, CDR2 FQNEAQ, per germline. This CDR3 reads CASSLSGGTYNEQFF. CDR3 DNA: TGTGCCAGCAGCTTGAGCGGGGGGACGTACAATGAGCAGTTCTTC.

This clone was observed once. The CDR3 sequence is CASSQDAREYGYTF. CDR3 DNA: TGTGCCAGCAGCCAAGATGCCCGGGAATATGGCTACACCTTC. The rearrangement uses TRBV4-2 and TRBJ1-2, with D unclear. Germline CDR1 LGHNA, CDR2 YNFKEQ. Trimming removed 0 bases from V and 5 bases from J, with 10 bases in between. This CDR3 has 14 amino acids.